This T cell receptor (beta chain) originates from a study of regulatory T cells in long-lasting Graves disease. General study points: Less diverse TCR repertoires were seen in persistent Graves' patients than in newly diagnosed ones.

Time point noted: persistent/refractory GD, antithyroid drugs over 5 years with positive TRAb. RNA from PBMCs was the source of the TCR library. Peripheral blood, approximately 9 milliliters per patient, was collected in EDTA tubes. HTBI primers from iRepertoire and Arm-PCR of CDR3 regions yielded the TCR beta libraries. TCRdb processed the multiplex PCR reads anew with MiXCR; each CDR3 protein has one entry. The sample records roughly 450,000 distinct CDR3 sequences, less than 25% being singletons. This CDR3 has 17 amino acids. V was pared by 6 bases and J by 0 bases, with 7 bases of the junction left unmatched. This clonotype was observed a few times. Antigen: not known.

The gene calls are TRBV12-3 or TRBV12-4 and TRBJ2-6; 8 bases are a match to TRBD1. The source is a female donor with Graves disease. Specimen: peripheral blood mononuclear cells (PBMCs), collected when the disease was refractory, from a patient treated with antithyroid drugs. In nucleotides, the CDR3 is TGTGCCAGCAGCCCCCCAGGGGGCAGCTCTGGGGCCAACGTCCTGACTTTC. Amino acid sequence: CASSPPGGSSGANVLTF.